This T cell receptor beta chain is drawn from a study of T cell changes during pregnancy in multiple sclerosis. Only in-frame clones appear in the TCRdb table, and some are missing; sequencing was by immunoSEQ multiplex PCR. The sample lists 77,000 or so clones, over 85% occurring once. The sample consisted of peripheral blood, taken in the second trimester of pregnancy. The TCR originated in a female donor in good health, enrolled as a control in a pregnancy study.

CDR3 nucleotide sequence: TGTGCCAGCAGCTTAAAAAGGACAGGGTCCACCGGGGCCAACGTCCTGACTTTC. Protein product: CASSLKRTGSTGANVLTF. The V gene is TRBV7-2, the J gene TRBJ2-6; 8 bases align to TRBD1. The V and J ends lost 2 bases and 4 bases, in that order; junction bases with no gene match: 10. There are 18 residues in the CDR3. The germline V gene encodes CDR1 SGHTA and CDR2 FQGNSA.